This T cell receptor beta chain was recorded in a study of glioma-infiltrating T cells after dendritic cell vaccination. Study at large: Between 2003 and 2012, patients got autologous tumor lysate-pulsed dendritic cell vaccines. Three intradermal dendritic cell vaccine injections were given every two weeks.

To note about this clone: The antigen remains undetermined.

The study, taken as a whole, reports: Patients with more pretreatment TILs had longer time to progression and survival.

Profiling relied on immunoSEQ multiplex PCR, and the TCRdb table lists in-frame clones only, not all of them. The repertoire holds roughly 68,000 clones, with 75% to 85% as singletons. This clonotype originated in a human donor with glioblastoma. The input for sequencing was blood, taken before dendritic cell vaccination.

The CDR3 is CASRREPPPNYGYTF. The CDR3 DNA is TGTGCCAGCAGGAGGGAGCCACCCCCTAACTATGGCTACACCTTC. This chain uses TRBV28 with TRBJ1-2; the D is unclear. CDR3 length equals 15 residues. The V gene's germline CDR1 is MDHEN and CDR2 SYDVKM. V dropped 6 bases and J dropped 0 bases, with 14 bases sitting between them.